Each of the 18 T cell receptor beta chains below was sequenced from the same sample in a study of T cell responses to AZD1222 COVID-19 vaccine listed by TCRdb under 2021. Libraries were constructed by the immunoSEQ multiplex PCR assay. What TCRdb holds here is the immuneACCESS table cut down to in-frame rearrangements. Part of the clones is not present; checked against another copy, under half of the missing clones reflect an unresolved V gene, and the others are unexplained. The sample profile shows 150,000 or so clones; 88% of them were found once. 3% to 4% of the sample lies in the top ten. The sample's time point label is to be understood as: baseline before first vaccination. The treatment or condition label here, explained by the study, means: meningococcal conjugate vaccine given as trial control. The input for sequencing was peripheral blood, taken on day 0 of MenACWY control vaccination. These receptors all come from an adult in good health.

The chain's CDR3 is CASSMGLAQHF. The CDR3 nucleotides are TGTGCCAGCAGTATGGGGTTGGCCCAGCATTTT. The chain couples TRBV6-2 or TRBV6-3 to TRBJ1-5; no reliable D call. The CDR3 contains 11 residues. Trimming stripped 5 bases from V and 11 bases from J, with 10 bases between. Germline V gene sequence: CDR1 MNHEY, CDR2 SVGEGT.

Turning to this clone: The sample contains more than one DNA sequence encoding this CDR3. V is TRBV7-2 and J is TRBJ1-1; tentative D call: TRBD1 (5 bases). Trimming left V 6 bases short and J 0 bases short, with 11 bases between. The CDR3 consists of 14 residues. Germline-derived CDR1 and CDR2 are SGHTA and FQGNSA. As DNA, the CDR3 is TGTGCCAGCAGTCTGACAGCCATGAACACTGAAGCTTTCTTT. As protein: CASSLTAMNTEAFF.

The chain uses TRBV28 and TRBJ2-4; 9 bases match TRBD1. Germline V lookup: CDR1 MDHEN, CDR2 SYDVKM. This CDR3 spans 16 amino acids. Germline trimming cut 4 bases from V and 1 base from J; bases unmatched to any gene: 5. The CDR3: CASSSQGALAKNIQYF. The CDR3 bases are TGTGCCAGCAGTTCACAGGGGGCTCTGGCCAAAAACATTCAGTACTTC. The full variable domain, rest sourced from reference TRBV28 and TRBJ2-4, is DVKVTQSSRYLVKRTGEKVFLECVQDMDHENMFWYRQDPGLGLRLIYFSYDVKMKEKGDIPEGYSVSREKKERFSLILESASTNQTSMYLCASSSQGALAKNIQYFGAGTRLSVL.

This chain uses TRBV11-2 with TRBJ2-2, with 9 bases fitting TRBD2. There are 17 residues in the CDR3. Trimming took 2 bases from V and 5 from J; bases not matched to a gene: 9. In germline, CDR1 is SGHAT, CDR2 FQNNGV. The CDR3 sequence: CASSLIVLAGNTGELFF. The CDR3 DNA is TGTGCCAGCAGCTTAATAGTCCTAGCGGGAAATACCGGGGAGCTGTTTTTT.

Here the CDR3 DNA reads TGTGCCAGCAGCCGTAGCGGGAGCCCCCAGAACATTCAGTACTTC. As protein: CASSRSGSPQNIQYF. This chain joins TRBV7-9 and TRBJ2-4; TRBD2 aligns across 9 bases. V gave up 5 bases and J gave up 7 bases; unmatched junction bases: 9. The CDR3 is 15 residues long. Germline V lookup: CDR1 SEHNR, CDR2 FQNEAQ (reference sequence).

The V call is TRBV9, the J call TRBJ2-1; 8 bases fit TRBD2. Germline CDR1 reads SGDLS; CDR2 reads YYNGEE. J was trimmed by 0 bases and V by 3 bases; bases with no gene match: 2. The CDR3 consists of 15 residues. The CDR3 DNA is TGTGCCAGCAGCGCGGGAGGGAGCTCCTACAATGAGCAGTTCTTC. It translates to CASSAGGSSYNEQFF. The full variable domain, rest sourced from reference TRBV9 and TRBJ2-1, is DSGVTQTPKHLITATGQRVTLRCSPRSGDLSVYWYQQSLDQGLQFLIQYYNGEERAKGNILERFSAQQFPDLHSELNLSSLELGDSALYFCASSAGGSSYNEQFFGPGTRLTVL.

The V call is TRBV19, the J call TRBJ1-2; D is uncertain. The CDR3 runs 14 residues. Trimming took off 2 bases at V and 0 bases at J, with 7 bases between the two ends. Germline CDR1 LNHDA, CDR2 SQIVND (reference sequence). As DNA, the CDR3 is TGTGCCAGTAGTATAACGGGGACTAACTATGGCTACACCTTC. Translation gives CASSITGTNYGYTF.

V gene TRBV6-5 combines with J gene TRBJ1-5; D ambiguous. V was pared by 2 bases and J by 0 bases, with 8 bases between. Looked up from germline, CDR1 is MNHEY and CDR2 is SVGAGI. The CDR3 is made up of 15 amino acids. The chain's CDR3 is CASSYGQNSNQPQHF. The CDR3, as DNA: TGTGCCAGCAGTTACGGGCAGAATAGCAATCAGCCCCAGCATTTT.

The CDR3 protein is CASILWDTSYEQYF. In DNA form, the CDR3 reads TGTGCCAGCATTCTCTGGGACACTTCCTACGAGCAGTACTTC. V and J are TRBV6-5 and TRBJ2-7; D is perhaps TRBD1 (6 bases). The CDR3 has 14 amino acids. The germline V and J ends were trimmed by 7 bases and 1 base, with 14 bases remaining between them. Per germline, CDR1 MNHEY and CDR2 SVGAGI.

This chain links TRBV29-1 with TRBJ2-5; D is perhaps TRBD2 (5 bases). The CDR3 is 11 residues long. V lost 6 bases and J 2 bases, leaving 7 bases between the germline ends. Germline-derived CDR1 and CDR2 are SQVTM and ANQGSEA. The CDR3 spells CSVTRQETQYF. CDR3 nucleotide sequence: TGCAGCGTCACTAGACAAGAGACCCAGTACTTC.

This clone appeared a few times. The chain is built from TRBV7-2 and TRBJ2-5, with TRBD1 as a possible D gene (5 bases). V was clipped by 0 bases and J by 5 bases, with 16 bases between them. The CDR3 is 16 residues long. Per the germline V gene, CDR1 is SGHTA and CDR2 is FQGNSA. This CDR3 reads CASSLAPRAPLETQYF. DNA of the CDR3: TGTGCCAGCAGCTTAGCGCCCAGGGCCCCTTTGGAGACCCAGTACTTC.

The chain uses TRBV5-1 and TRBJ2-6; no firm D call. Germline-derived CDR1 and CDR2 are SGHRS and YFSETQ. The CDR3 is 16 residues long. Trimming stripped 5 bases from V and 0 bases from J, with 12 bases between. CDR3 in DNA: TGCGCCAGCAGATTCACAGCGTCCTCTGGGGCCAACGTCCTGACTTTC. Translated, it gives CASRFTASSGANVLTF.

The chain combines TRBV11-3 with TRBJ2-4, with D perhaps matching TRBD1 (5 bases). CDR1 is SGHNT, CDR2 YENEEA, per germline. This CDR3 is built from 14 residues. V lost 4 bases and J lost 8, with 15 bases in between. The CDR3, as DNA: TGTGCCAGCAGCTCGGGCAGGGTATCAGACATTCAGTACTTC. Amino acid sequence: CASSSGRVSDIQYF.

The rearrangement joins TRBV5-1 to TRBJ2-5; D is possibly TRBD2 (7 bases). Trimming took 1 base from V and 2 from J, leaving 12 bases between them. There are 15 residues in the CDR3. Germline values: CDR1 SGHRS, CDR2 YFSETQ. The CDR3 nucleotides read TGCGCCAGCAGCTTGAGGGGGGGCTGGCAAGAGACCCAGTACTTC. Protein sequence: CASSLRGGWQETQYF. Full variable domain (missing parts from reference TRBV5-1 and TRBJ2-5): KAGVTQTPRYLIKTRGQQVTLSCSPISGHRSVSWYQQTPGQGLQFLFEYFSETQRNKGNFPGRFSGRQFSNSRSEMNVSTLELGDSALYLCASSLRGGWQETQYFGPGTRLLVL.

This chain connects TRBV5-1 to TRBJ2-2; D call uncertain. Germline values: CDR1 SGHRS, CDR2 YFSETQ. V dropped 1 base and J dropped 2 bases, with 0 bases sitting between them. There are 12 residues in the CDR3. In nucleotides, the CDR3 is TGCGCCAGCAGCTTGAACACCGGGGAGCTGTTTTTT. Its protein product is CASSLNTGELFF.

The rearrangement links TRBV5-6 to TRBJ2-7; D may be TRBD2 (7 bases). Germline CDR1 reads SGHDT; CDR2 reads YYEEEE. V was pared by 0 bases and J by 2 bases, with 12 bases between. CDR3 size: 15 residues. The chain's CDR3 is CASSLVTGRAYEQYF. DNA of the CDR3: TGTGCCAGCAGCTTGGTTACAGGGAGGGCCTACGAGCAGTACTTC.

The chain joins TRBV5-1 to TRBJ1-4; D call uncertain. Trimming took 1 base from V and 7 from J, leaving 23 bases between them. The V gene's germline CDR1 is SGHRS and CDR2 YFSETQ. The CDR3 runs 18 residues. CDR3 DNA: TGCGCCAGCAGCTTGACCCCACTTAGACCCGAAGGTCGTGAAAAACTGTTTTTT. Residues: CASSLTPLRPEGREKLFF.

V usage is TRBV4-1 and J usage is TRBJ2-2; tentatively, D is TRBD1 (7 bases). Trimming pared 3 bases from V and 5 bases from J, leaving 13 bases between. From germline, CDR1 is MGHRA and CDR2 YSYEKL. The CDR3 contains 15 residues. The CDR3 spells CASSQRDSNTGELFF. The CDR3 DNA sequence: TGCGCCAGCAGCCAGCGGGACAGCAATACCGGGGAGCTGTTTTTT.